The rows below give T cell receptor beta chains drawn from one sample of a study of blood T cells in healthy people across ages. A single record per CDR3 protein comes from TCRdb applying MiXCR to the 5' RACE reads. Of approximately 800,000 distinct CDR3 sequences in the sample, roughly 53% were seen once. Input material: blood. Source of these receptors: a man older than 75 in good health. Each CDR3 is given with its conserved first and last residue. The D gene is left open where the match is weak. Some rows have no size entry. The others give once, few or many, or a class for an expanded clone.

- | TRBJ1-4 | TRBV21-1 | - | CASSKGDRDNEKLFF | TGTGCCAGCAGCAAAGGGGACAGGGATAATGAAAAACTGTTTTTT
- | TRBJ2-4 | TRBV7-2 | - | CASSAWQGGGNIQYF | TGTGCCAGCAGCGCTTGGCAGGGAGGGGGAAACATTCAGTACTTC
- | TRBJ2-1 | TRBV12-3/TRBV12-4 | - | CASRTDASSYNEQFF | TGTGCCAGCAGGACAGACGCGAGCTCCTACAATGAGCAGTTCTTC
- | TRBJ2-1 | TRBV15 | TRBD2 | CATSRDWTSGVLAEQFF | TGTGCCACCAGCAGAGACTGGACTAGCGGGGTTCTAGCTGAGCAGTTCTTC
- | TRBJ2-1 | TRBV5-1 | TRBD2 | CASSLGALYREGLSEEQFF | TGCGCCAGCAGCTTGGGGGCCCTTTACCGGGAGGGCCTGTCAGAAGAGCAGTTCTTC
- | TRBJ1-6 | TRBV10-3 | - | CATRAGVGSPLHF | TGTGCCACACGGGCCGGGGTAGGGTCACCCCTCCACTTT
- | TRBJ2-3 | TRBV5-1 | TRBD1 | CASSFTGEDTQYF | TGCGCCAGCAGCTTCACAGGGGAGGATACGCAGTATTTT
- | TRBJ2-3 | TRBV27 | - | CASSPAVSARDTQYF | TGTGCCAGCAGTCCGGCGGTTAGCGCCAGGGATACGCAGTATTTT
- | TRBJ1-4 | TRBV7-2 | TRBD1 | CASSPDRARATNEKLFF | TGTGCCAGCAGCCCGGACAGGGCTAGGGCAACTAATGAAAAACTGTTTTTT
- | TRBJ1-1 | TRBV5-1 | - | CASSQAMSGNTEAFF | TGCGCCAGCAGTCAGGCGATGTCCGGAAACACTGAAGCTTTCTTT
few | TRBJ2-1 | TRBV6-2/TRBV6-3 | - | CASSYGLARYNEQFF | TGTGCCAGCAGTTACGGTCTAGCGAGGTACAATGAGCAGTTCTTC
- | TRBJ2-5 | TRBV2 | TRBD1 | CASTGQGGETQYF | TGTGCCAGCACAGGACAGGGAGGAGAGACCCAGTACTTC
- | TRBJ2-4 | TRBV12-3/TRBV12-4 | - | CASTPGREWGTAKNIQYF | TGTGCCAGCACTCCGGGTAGGGAGTGGGGAACGGCCAAAAACATTCAGTACTTC
few | TRBJ2-3 | TRBV7-2 | - | CASRREGGRADTQYF | TGTGCCAGCAGAAGAGAGGGGGGTCGTGCAGATACGCAGTATTTT
few | TRBJ2-7 | TRBV7-2 | TRBD2 | CASSLALAGIYEQYF | TGTGCCAGCAGCTTAGCGCTAGCGGGGATCTACGAGCAGTACTTC
- | TRBJ2-4 | TRBV4-2 | - | CVSSPQRESVQYF | TGTGTCAGCAGCCCCCAGAGGGAATCGGTTCAGTACTTC
- | TRBJ1-2 | TRBV5-1 | - | CASPYGYTF | TGCGCCAGCCCCTATGGCTACACCTTC
- | TRBJ2-5 | TRBV20-1 | - | CSASVSMQETQYF | TGCAGTGCTAGTGTCTCGATGCAAGAGACCCAGTACTTC
- | TRBJ2-5 | TRBV7-9 | TRBD1 | CASSRRTGAQETQYF | TGTGCCAGCAGCAGAAGGACAGGGGCCCAAGAGACCCAGTACTTC
few | TRBJ2-7 | TRBV20-1 | - | CSASLQAATYEQYF | TGCAGTGCTAGTCTACAAGCGGCTACCTACGAGCAGTACTTC
few | TRBJ2-1 | TRBV20-1 | - | CSATPGTYNEQFF | TGCAGTGCTACCCCGGGAACCTACAATGAGCAGTTCTTC
- | TRBJ1-2 | TRBV6-5 | - | CASSYNRAEGYTF | TGTGCCAGCAGTTATAACAGGGCGGAAGGCTACACCTTC
- | TRBJ2-7 | TRBV28 | - | CASSLAGTEGYEQYF | TGTGCCAGCAGTCTCGCCGGGACGGAGGGCTACGAGCAGTACTTC
- | TRBJ1-2 | TRBV10-3 | TRBD1 | CAIRDREHNYGYTF | TGTGCCATCAGGGACAGGGAGCATAACTATGGCTACACCTTC
few | TRBJ2-1 | TRBV20-1 | TRBD2 | CSAVSGRTVMDEQFF | TGCAGTGCTGTAAGCGGGAGGACCGTTATGGATGAGCAGTTCTTC